Shown below are 10 T cell receptor beta chains from a single sample sequenced in a study of shared clonotypes between healthy human individuals. Method: immunoSEQ multiplex PCR; TCRdb's copy keeps in-frame clones and lacks some. The table includes about 1 million clones, approximately 76% detected once. Material for sequencing was memory CD4+ T cells sorted from blood. Indicated subset: CD45RA-negative fraction. The receptors here all came from a man younger than 35 in good health.

V is TRBV10-3 and J is TRBJ2-1, with 7 bases matching TRBD2. The CDR3 is made up of 13 amino acids. CDR1 and CDR2 from the germline V gene are ENHRY and SYGVKD. J gave up 6 bases and V 5 bases, and 4 bases lay outside the gene matches. In nucleotides, the CDR3 is TGTGCCATCAGTCCGGGACTACTCAATGAGCAGTTCTTC. Translating it yields CAISPGLLNEQFF.

The V and J genes are TRBV6-6 and TRBJ1-1; D gene ambiguous. CDR3 length: 14 amino acids. From germline, CDR1 is MNHNY and CDR2 SVGAGI (reference sequence). V lost 6 bases to trimming and J lost 4 bases, with 15 bases between them. The CDR3 reads CASRAVGRSTEAFF. The CDR3 coding sequence is TGTGCCAGCAGGGCAGTGGGGAGGAGCACTGAAGCTTTCTTT.

CDR3 protein: CASTLGGGSYNSPLHF. In DNA, the CDR3 is TGTGCCAGCACCCTGGGGGGTGGCTCCTATAATTCACCCCTCCACTTT. V and J are TRBV5-4 and TRBJ1-6; TRBD1 might be the D (5 bases). The CDR3 totals 16 residues. Trimming removed 6 bases from V and 0 bases from J, with 13 bases in between. CDR1 is SGHNT, CDR2 YYREEE, per germline (reference sequence).

The chain carries TRBV7-6 and TRBJ2-6; D gene ambiguous. With 5 bases removed from V and 0 bases from J, the gap between germline ends came to 17 bases. In germline, CDR1 is SGHVS, CDR2 FNYEAQ. The CDR3 spans 18 residues. CDR3 loop: CASSPGRVRDSGANVLTF. The CDR3 DNA reads TGTGCCAGCAGCCCTGGAAGAGTGCGAGACTCTGGGGCCAACGTCCTGACTTTC.

The chain uses TRBV5-4 and TRBJ2-3; no clear D. Between the trimmed V and J ends, which lost 6 bases and 2 bases, there was a span of 10 bases. The CDR3 has 13 residues. CDR1 is SGHNT and CDR2 is YYREEE in the germline V gene (reference sequence). CDR3 DNA: TGTGCCAGCACCCCGAAGAACACAGATACGCAGTATTTT. This encodes CASTPKNTDTQYF.

This CDR3 is CASKAGTTETQYF. The CDR3 nucleotides read TGTGCCAGCAAGGCAGGGACCACCGAGACCCAGTACTTC. The chain links TRBV2 to TRBJ2-5, with D perhaps TRBD1 or TRBD2 (5 bases each). Germline V CDR1 and CDR2: SNHLY, FYNNEI. Trimming removed 7 bases from V and 5 bases from J, with 14 bases in between. CDR3 length equals 13 residues.

The gene calls are TRBV27 and TRBJ2-2; no firm D call. The CDR3 loop spans 15 amino acids. Germline CDR1 and CDR2: MNHEY and SMNVEV (reference sequence). V was trimmed by 7 bases and J by 1 base, leaving 13 bases between them. The CDR3 spells CASTRIRKNTGELFF. CDR3 nucleotide sequence: TGTGCCAGCACCCGAATACGGAAGAACACCGGGGAGCTGTTTTTT.

The chain carries TRBV28 and TRBJ1-2; TRBD1 agrees at 11 bases. The ends lost 4 bases at V and 0 bases at J; junction bases unmatched: 16. The CDR3 has 20 amino acids. CDR1 is MDHEN, CDR2 SYDVKM, per germline. In DNA form, the CDR3 reads TGTGCCAGCAGTTCGACGCGCCCTCGGGACAGGGGGGAGACTAACTATGGCTACACCTTC. Translating gives CASSSTRPRDRGETNYGYTF.

The chain uses TRBV5-1 and TRBJ2-7; TRBD2 agrees at 15 bases. Per the germline V gene, CDR1 is SGHRS and CDR2 is YFSETQ. Germline trimming cut 4 bases from V and 7 bases from J; bases unmatched to any gene: 9. This CDR3 contains 16 residues. CDR3 residues: CASSPGLAGGAREQYF. The CDR3 bases are TGCGCCAGCAGCCCGGGACTAGCGGGGGGCGCGAGGGAGCAGTACTTC.

This sequence joins TRBV7-9 and TRBJ2-7, with 7 bases lining up with TRBD2. Losses at the gene ends were 1 base for V and 1 base for J; bases not matched to a gene: 4. Germline V lookup: CDR1 SEHNR, CDR2 FQNEAQ (reference sequence). CDR3 length: 15 amino acids. The CDR3 reads CASSLGPAGSYEQYF. Here the CDR3 DNA reads TGTGCCAGCAGCTTAGGTCCAGCGGGATCCTACGAGCAGTACTTC.